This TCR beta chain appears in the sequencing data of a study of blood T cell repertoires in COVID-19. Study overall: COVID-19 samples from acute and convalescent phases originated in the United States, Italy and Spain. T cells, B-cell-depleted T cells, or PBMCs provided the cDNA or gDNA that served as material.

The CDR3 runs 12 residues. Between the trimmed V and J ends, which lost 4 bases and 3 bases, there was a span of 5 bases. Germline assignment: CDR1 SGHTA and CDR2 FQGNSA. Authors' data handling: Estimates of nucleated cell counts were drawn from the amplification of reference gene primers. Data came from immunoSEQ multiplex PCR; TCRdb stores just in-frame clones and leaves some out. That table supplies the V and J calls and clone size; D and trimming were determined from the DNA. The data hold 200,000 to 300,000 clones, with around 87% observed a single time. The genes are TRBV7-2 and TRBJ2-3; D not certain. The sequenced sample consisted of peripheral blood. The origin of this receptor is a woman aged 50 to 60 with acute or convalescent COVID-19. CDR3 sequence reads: CASSSKTDTQYF. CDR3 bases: TGTGCCAGCAGCTCCAAAACAGATACGCAGTATTTT.